The clone carrying this T cell receptor beta chain turned up a few times. This record comes from a study of blood T cells in healthy people across ages. Using a J-beta primer mix together with a sample-barcoded 5' primer, a second PCR was run for about 6 to 12 cycles. TCRdb redid the calling of the 5' RACE reads with MiXCR, one entry per CDR3 protein. This table has 1.4 million or so distinct CDR3 sequences, approximately 42% appearing once. V dropped 1 base and J dropped 4 bases, with 13 bases sitting between them. Germline V CDR1 and CDR2: DFQATT, SNEGSKA (reference sequence). The CDR3 covers 14 residues.

This chain links TRBV20-1 with TRBJ1-2, with D maybe TRBD1 (6 bases). The clonotype comes from a woman between 18 and 29 years old in good health. Input material: blood. DNA for the CDR3: TGCAGTGCTAGAGCCCAGGGGAGGATCTATGGCTACACCTTC. Translated: CSARAQGRIYGYTF.